The entry below describes one T cell receptor (beta chain). Its target antigen remains unknown. No much larger clone is present one base from it, and per-base qualities are unavailable. The data belong to a study of regulatory T cells in long-lasting Graves disease (dated by TCRdb to the early 2020s). Notes on the research overall: To count as having persistent Graves' disease, a patient had to have received antithyroid drug treatment for over 5 years with TSH receptor autoantibodies remaining persistently positive. Persistent Graves' disease patients were compared with newly diagnosed Graves' disease patients by peripheral blood TCR sequencing and RNA sequencing. The study was registered as a clinical trial and conducted in China. A total of about 33 samples were covered by TCR sequencing, comprising around 13 persistent and roughly 20 newly diagnosed Graves' disease patients. In the clinical cohort, patients with persistent Graves' disease had used antithyroid drugs for an average of roughly 10 years. Study-level results and caveats: A larger number of public clonotypes was shared among persistent patients (about 2,700) than among newly diagnosed patients (about 990). The small sample size was acknowledged by the authors as a limitation that may reduce accuracy. Peripheral blood alone was examined, since thyroid tissue, which constituted the primary lesion, could not be accessed. Preferential use of TRBV28, TRBJ1-2 and TRBJ2-5 was observed in persistent disease, whereas TRBV20-1 and TRBJ2-1 were favored in newly diagnosed disease. Sequencing and analysis were limited to the TCR beta chain. Compared with newly diagnosed patients, patients with persistent Graves' disease had lower TCR Shannon entropy and fewer highly expanded clones, which suggests clonal expansion.

Trimming takes 6 bases from V and 1 base from J, and the germline ends sit 12 bases apart. The CDR1 and CDR2 encoded by the germline V gene are MDHEN and SYDVKM. The CDR3 runs 14 residues from the cysteine to the phenylalanine. CDR3 DNA only is kept here, 42 bases in frame from base 1. The time point label here, explained by the study, means: persistent/refractory GD, antithyroid drugs over 5 years with positive TRAb. For both TCR sequencing and RNA sequencing, RNA was extracted from PBMCs using TRIzol. The diagnosis of Graves' disease followed American Thyroid Association guidelines. Patients were recruited from an endocrinology department in Xi'an, China. Each patient gave approximately 10 milliliters of peripheral blood, collected in an EDTA anticoagulant tube. Ficoll Paque Plus density gradient separation was used to isolate PBMCs, and no additional T cell sorting was done. RNA quality was checked with an Agilent 2100 Bioanalyzer and agarose gel, and concentration with a NanoDrop 2000.

The library came from multiplex PCR. The listed sequencing device is Illumina HiSeq 4000. To build TCR beta libraries, CDR3 regions were amplified by Arm-PCR using iRepertoire HTBI primers. PCR products were gel purified before sequencing. The authors' pipeline ran thus. Gene usage analysis of CDR3 amino acid clonotypes relied on the 60 to 65 TRBV and around 14 TRBJ segments identified across samples. Filtered high-quality paired reads were merged into contigs using COPE and FqMerger. Contigs were aligned with BLAST to IMGT TRBV, TRBD and TRBJ reference genes, and CDR3 was defined per IMGT. Any clonotype with a frequency above 0.1% was counted as a highly expanded clone. Repertoire diversity was measured by Shannon entropy, and V-J evenness by the Gini coefficient. A clonotype found in more than one individual was treated as public. Using fastp trimming at Q25 and MiXCR clonotype assembly, TCRdb reanalyzed the public sequencing data and kept in-frame beta chains. Rows with a matching CDR3 protein are joined into one entry that keeps the most common DNA and genes. The V and J calls were determined by TCRdb, not by the authors. This sample gives about 460,000 distinct CDR3 sequences in total; under 25% of them show up just once. The leading ten clones occupy around 13% of the sample.

The sequencing here drew on peripheral blood mononuclear cells (PBMCs), taken when the disease was refractory, from a patient treated with antithyroid drugs. The rearrangement combines TRBV28 with TRBJ1-1; no confident D gene assignment can be made. This sequence originates from a female donor with Graves disease. This receptor carries the CDR3 CASRAGPANTEAFF. In nucleotide form, the sequence is TGTGCCAGCAGGGCAGGCCCGGCGAACACTGAAGCTTTCTTT.